One and the same sample provided the 15 T cell receptor beta chains below, sequenced in a study of shared clonotypes between healthy human individuals. The assay was immunoSEQ multiplex PCR, and TCRdb's table has in-frame clones only and misses some. Of millions of clones in the sample, 85% to 95% are singletons; the top ten hold about 1.1%. Terminally differentiated effector memory CD45RA+ cells were excluded from the naive CD8 cells, which were CD45RO-negative and positively selected for CCR7. Sequencing was carried out using naive CD8+ T cells sorted from blood. The receptors originated from a man between 18 and 29 years old in good health.

The chain is built from TRBV13 and TRBJ2-7; the D gene is possibly TRBD2 (5 bases). CDR1 and CDR2 from the germline V gene are PRHDT and FYEKMQ (reference sequence). V shed 1 base and J shed 3 bases, with 10 bases lying between them. The CDR3 has 14 residues. The CDR3 DNA reads TGTGCCAGCAGCTTAGCGCTTAGCGTCTACGAGCAGTACTTC. Translated, it gives CASSLALSVYEQYF.

The chain joins TRBV6-5 to TRBJ1-6; D gene ambiguous. The CDR3 has 14 residues. Germline V gene lookup returns CDR1 MNHEY and CDR2 SVGAGI. V lost 6 bases, J lost 2 bases, and 8 bases lay in between. The CDR3 spells CASSLGPYNSPLHF. DNA for the CDR3: TGTGCCAGCAGCCTAGGGCCCTATAATTCACCCCTCCACTTT.

The CDR3, as DNA: TGTGCCAGCAGTGCGGCCCCCCGACAGCTAACAACTAATGAAAAACTGTTTTTT. Translated: CASSAAPRQLTTNEKLFF. The chain is built from TRBV2 and TRBJ1-4, with D possibly matching TRBD1 (5 bases). This CDR3 is 18 amino acids long. Germline loops: CDR1 SNHLY, CDR2 FYNNEI. The V gene lost 4 bases and the J gene lost 0 bases, with 18 bases spanning the gap.

The chain carries TRBV15 and TRBJ1-2; no firm D call. Germline CDR1 reads LNHNV; CDR2 reads YYDKDF (reference sequence). The germline V and J ends were trimmed by 6 bases and 7 bases, with 15 bases remaining between them. CDR3 size: 13 residues. DNA for the CDR3: TGTGCCACCAGTTACCTTGGCGCGTTTGGCTACACCTTC. Protein: CATSYLGAFGYTF.

The chain employs TRBV19 and TRBJ1-5; D is unresolved. The CDR3 runs to 15 residues. Germline V lookup: CDR1 LNHDA, CDR2 SQIVND (reference sequence). The V end was cut by 1 base, the J end by 0 bases, with 7 bases between. The CDR3 coding sequence is TGTGCCAGTAGTATAGGTCCGGATAGCAATCAGCCCCAGCATTTT. Protein sequence: CASSIGPDSNQPQHF.

The chain has TRBV28 and TRBJ2-3; D is undetermined. The CDR3 has 12 amino acids. CDR1 and CDR2 (germline): MDHEN, SYDVKM. V gave up 6 bases and J gave up 4 bases, with 8 bases separating them. The CDR3 nucleotides are TGTGCCAGCAGAGTGGCCCCAGATACGCAGTATTTT. Amino acids: CASRVAPDTQYF.

About this clone itself: At one end, the junction sequence differs from germline, possibly due to a read error. V and J are TRBV6-5 and TRBJ1-1; tentative D call: TRBD1 (5 bases). Germline CDR1 reads MNHEY; CDR2 reads SVGAGI. CDR3 length: 15 residues. The CDR3: CASSDSRERGTEAFF. Written as DNA, the CDR3 is TGTGCCAGCAGTGACTCAAGGGAGCGGGGGACTGAAGCTTTCTTT.

This rearrangement joins TRBV7-2 to TRBJ1-6, with unresolved D. V dropped 1 base and J dropped 0 bases, with 10 bases sitting between them. Per the germline V gene, CDR1 is SGHTA and CDR2 is FQGNSA. The CDR3 has 17 residues. The CDR3 loop reads CASSLVVMASYNSPLHF. The CDR3, as DNA: TGTGCCAGCAGCTTAGTGGTGATGGCCTCCTATAATTCACCCCTCCACTTT.

The chain joins TRBV9 to TRBJ2-5; 10 bases are shared with TRBD2. The CDR3 is made up of 15 amino acids. Looked up from germline, CDR1 is SGDLS and CDR2 is YYNGEE. V shed 6 bases, J shed 5 bases, and the junction held 10 bases outside the gene matches. This CDR3 is CASTSGTSVRETQYF. The CDR3 DNA is TGTGCCAGCACCTCCGGGACTAGCGTTCGGGAGACCCAGTACTTC. The full variable domain, with the rest looked up from reference TRBV9 and TRBJ2-5, is DSGVTQTPKHLITATGQRVTLRCSPRSGDLSVYWYQQSLDQGLQFLIQYYNGEERAKGNILERFSAQQFPDLHSELNLSSLELGDSALYFCASTSGTSVRETQYFGPGTRLLVL.

The rearrangement joins TRBV4-1 to TRBJ2-1, with D hard to call. V was trimmed by 0 bases and J by 9 bases, leaving 18 bases between them. The CDR3 spans 16 residues. Per the germline V gene, CDR1 is MGHRA and CDR2 is YSYEKL. CDR3 sequence reads: CASSQDPGPPDLEQFF. The CDR3 nucleotides read TGCGCCAGCAGCCAAGATCCGGGTCCCCCGGACCTTGAGCAGTTCTTC.

The chain links TRBV7-9 to TRBJ2-7; 8 bases agree with TRBD2. CDR1 SEHNR and CDR2 FQNEAQ come from the germline V gene (reference sequence). This CDR3 spans 14 amino acids. Trimming took 8 bases from V and 4 from J; bases not matched to a gene: 10. The CDR3 sequence is CASQDFGGGYEQYF. CDR3 DNA sequence: TGTGCCAGCCAAGATTTTGGCGGGGGGTACGAGCAGTACTTC.

The sample holds one count of this clone. This chain joins TRBV27 and TRBJ2-2; 13 positions agree with TRBD2. This CDR3 comprises 17 residues. Germline CDR1 reads MNHEY; CDR2 reads SMNVEV (reference sequence). The V segment lost 5 bases and the J segment 4 bases; nucleotides outside the gene matches: 7. The CDR3 nucleotides read TGTGCCAGCAGTCTGTTGGGGACTAGCGGGACCACCGGGGAGCTGTTTTTT. As protein: CASSLLGTSGTTGELFF.

The chain couples TRBV5-1 to TRBJ2-3, with D unresolved. The CDR3 covers 12 residues. CDR1 is SGHRS and CDR2 is YFSETQ in the germline V gene. V was trimmed by 4 bases and J by 4 bases, leaving 7 bases between them. The CDR3 region is CASSPNADTQYF. In nucleotides, the CDR3 is TGCGCCAGCAGCCCAAACGCAGATACGCAGTATTTT.

The rearrangement links TRBV6-5 to TRBJ1-1; D not resolved. Trimming removed 6 bases from V and 2 bases from J, with 13 bases in between. Germline values: CDR1 MNHEY, CDR2 SVGAGI. The CDR3 loop spans 14 amino acids. The CDR3 nucleotides read TGTGCCAGCAGGTTCGGGGAAGGAAACACTGAAGCTTTCTTT. This gives the protein CASRFGEGNTEAFF.

Comment on this clone: The sample carries other DNA sequences with the same CDR3. The V call is TRBV6-1, the J call TRBJ2-7, with D unclear. The CDR3 totals 12 residues. CDR1 and CDR2 from the germline V gene are MNHNS and SASEGT. Trimming left V 2 bases short and J 3 bases short, with 5 bases between. CDR3 in DNA: TGTGCCAGCAGTGAACCGGGCTACGAGCAGTACTTC. Encoded protein: CASSEPGYEQYF.